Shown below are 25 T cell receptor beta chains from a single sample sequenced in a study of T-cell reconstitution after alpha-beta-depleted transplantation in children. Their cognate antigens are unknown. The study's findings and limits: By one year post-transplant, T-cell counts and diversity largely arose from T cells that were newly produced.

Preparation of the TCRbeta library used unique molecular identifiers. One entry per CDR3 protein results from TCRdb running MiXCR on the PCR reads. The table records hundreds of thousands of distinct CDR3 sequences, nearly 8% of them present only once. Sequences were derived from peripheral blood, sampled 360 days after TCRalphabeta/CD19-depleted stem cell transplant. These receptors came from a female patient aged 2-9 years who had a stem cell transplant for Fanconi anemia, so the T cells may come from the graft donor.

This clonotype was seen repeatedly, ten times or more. The CDR3, as DNA: TGTGCCAGCCAAATAGGGTTGGTTGAAGCTTTCTTT. Its translation: CASQIGLVEAFF. This chain connects TRBV12-3 or TRBV12-4 to TRBJ1-1; D remains unclear. This CDR3 has 12 amino acids. V was clipped by 8 bases and J by 7 bases, with 14 bases between them.

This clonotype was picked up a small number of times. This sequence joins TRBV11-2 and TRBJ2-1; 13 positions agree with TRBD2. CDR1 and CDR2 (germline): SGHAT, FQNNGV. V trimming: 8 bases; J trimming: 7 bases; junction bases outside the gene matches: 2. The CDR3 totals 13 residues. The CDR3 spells CASRTSGRNEQFF. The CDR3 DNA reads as TGTGCCAGCCGGACTAGCGGGAGAAATGAGCAGTTCTTC. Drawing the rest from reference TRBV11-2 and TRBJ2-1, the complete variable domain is EAGVAQSPRYKIIEKRQSVAFWCNPISGHATLYWYQQILGQGPKLLIQFQNNGVVDDSQLPKDRFSAERLKGVDSTLKIQPAKLEDSAVYLCASRTSGRNEQFFGPGTRLTVL.

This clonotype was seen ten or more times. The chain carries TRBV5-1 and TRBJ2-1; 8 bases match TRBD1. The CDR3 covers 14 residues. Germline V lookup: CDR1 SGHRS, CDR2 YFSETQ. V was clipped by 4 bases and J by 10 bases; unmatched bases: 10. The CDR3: CASSTGQGPIEQFF. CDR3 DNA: TGCGCCAGCAGCACCGGACAGGGACCCATCGAGCAGTTCTTC.

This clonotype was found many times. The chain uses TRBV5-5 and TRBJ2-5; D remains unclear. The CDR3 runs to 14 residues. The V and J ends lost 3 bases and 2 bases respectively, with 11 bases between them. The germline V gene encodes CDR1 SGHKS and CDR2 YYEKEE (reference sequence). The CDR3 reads CASSWAPSQETQYF. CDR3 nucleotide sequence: TGTGCCAGCAGCTGGGCCCCAAGTCAAGAGACCCAGTACTTC.

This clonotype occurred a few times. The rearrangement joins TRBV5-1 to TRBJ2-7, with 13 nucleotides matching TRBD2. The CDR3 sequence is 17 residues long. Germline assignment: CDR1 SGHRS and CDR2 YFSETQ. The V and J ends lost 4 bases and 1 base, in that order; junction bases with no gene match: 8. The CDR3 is CASSELAGGPPSYEQYF. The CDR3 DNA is TGCGCCAGCAGCGAACTAGCGGGGGGGCCTCCTTCCTACGAGCAGTACTTC.

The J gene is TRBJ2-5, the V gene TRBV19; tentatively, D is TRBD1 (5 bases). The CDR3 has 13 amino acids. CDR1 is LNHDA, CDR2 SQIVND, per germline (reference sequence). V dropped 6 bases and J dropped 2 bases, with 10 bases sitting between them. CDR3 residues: CASRPTEQETQYF. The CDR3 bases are TGTGCCAGTAGACCGACAGAACAAGAGACCCAGTACTTC.

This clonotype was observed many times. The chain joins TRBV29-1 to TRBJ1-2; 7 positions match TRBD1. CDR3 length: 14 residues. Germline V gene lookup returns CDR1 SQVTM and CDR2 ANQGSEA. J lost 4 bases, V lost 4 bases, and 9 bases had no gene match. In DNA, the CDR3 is TGCAGCGTTGCCTCAGGGGGAGGCGGCTATGGCTACACCTTC. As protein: CSVASGGGGYGYTF.

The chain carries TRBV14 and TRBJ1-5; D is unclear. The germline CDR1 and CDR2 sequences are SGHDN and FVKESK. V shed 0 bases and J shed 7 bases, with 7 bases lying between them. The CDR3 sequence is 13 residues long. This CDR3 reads CASSQDSSQPQHF. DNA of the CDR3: TGTGCCAGCAGCCAAGACAGTAGCCAGCCCCAGCATTTT.

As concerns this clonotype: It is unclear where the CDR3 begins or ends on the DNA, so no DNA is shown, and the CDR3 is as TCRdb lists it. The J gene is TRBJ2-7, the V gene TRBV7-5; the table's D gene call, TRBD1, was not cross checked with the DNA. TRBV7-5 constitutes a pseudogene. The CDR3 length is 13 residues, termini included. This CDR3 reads CISVPEGAYEQYF.

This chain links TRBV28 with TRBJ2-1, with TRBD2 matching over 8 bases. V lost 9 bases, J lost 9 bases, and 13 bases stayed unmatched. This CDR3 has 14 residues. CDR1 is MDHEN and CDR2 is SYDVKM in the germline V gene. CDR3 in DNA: TGTGCCAGGAATGGGGTGCGGGGGGTCTGTGAGCAGTTCTTC. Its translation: CARNGVRGVCEQFF.

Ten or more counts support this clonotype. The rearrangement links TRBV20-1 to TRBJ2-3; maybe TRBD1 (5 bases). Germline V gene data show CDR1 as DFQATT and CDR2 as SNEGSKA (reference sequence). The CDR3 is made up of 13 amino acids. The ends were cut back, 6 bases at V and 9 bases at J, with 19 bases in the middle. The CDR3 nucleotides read TGCAGTGCCTCCCTTGCGGTCTCAGGGACGCAGTATTTT. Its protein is CSASLAVSGTQYF.

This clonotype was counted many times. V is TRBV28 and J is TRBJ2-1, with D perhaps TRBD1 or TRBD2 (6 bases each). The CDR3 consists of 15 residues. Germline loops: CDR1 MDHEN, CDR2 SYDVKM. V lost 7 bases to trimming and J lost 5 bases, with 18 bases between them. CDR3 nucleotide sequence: TGTGCCAGCACCTGGGGCGGGACATACAACAATGAGCAGTTCTTC. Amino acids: CASTWGGTYNNEQFF.

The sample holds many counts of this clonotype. CDR3 sequence: CASRRGHEDTQYF. As DNA, the CDR3 is TGTGCCAGCAGACGGGGACACGAGGATACGCAGTATTTT. The chain has TRBV6-1 and TRBJ2-3, with D perhaps TRBD1 (6 bases). The CDR3 extends over 13 amino acids. Trimming pared 6 bases from V and 6 bases from J, leaving 13 bases between. Per germline, CDR1 MNHNS and CDR2 SASEGT.

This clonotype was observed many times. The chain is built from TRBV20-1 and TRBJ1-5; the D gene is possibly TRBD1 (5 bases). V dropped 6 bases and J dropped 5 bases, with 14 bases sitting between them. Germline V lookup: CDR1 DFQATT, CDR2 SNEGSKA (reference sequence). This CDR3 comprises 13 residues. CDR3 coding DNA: TGCAGTGCCCACCAGACAGTACATCAGCCCCAGCATTTT. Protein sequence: CSAHQTVHQPQHF.

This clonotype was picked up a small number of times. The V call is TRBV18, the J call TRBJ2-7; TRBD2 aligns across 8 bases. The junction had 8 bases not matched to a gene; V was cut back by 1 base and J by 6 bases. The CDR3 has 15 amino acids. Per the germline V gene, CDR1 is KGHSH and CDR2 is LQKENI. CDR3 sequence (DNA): TGTGCCAGCTCACCACTACGGCGGGAGGCGAGCGAGCAGTACTTC. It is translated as CASSPLRREASEQYF.

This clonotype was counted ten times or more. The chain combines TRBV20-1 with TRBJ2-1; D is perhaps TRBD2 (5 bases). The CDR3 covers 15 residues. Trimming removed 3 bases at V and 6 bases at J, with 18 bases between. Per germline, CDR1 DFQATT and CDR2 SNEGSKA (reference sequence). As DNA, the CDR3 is TGCAGTGCTAGGCCGGACTCTCCCTCGGGCAATGAGCAGTTCTTC. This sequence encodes CSARPDSPSGNEQFF.

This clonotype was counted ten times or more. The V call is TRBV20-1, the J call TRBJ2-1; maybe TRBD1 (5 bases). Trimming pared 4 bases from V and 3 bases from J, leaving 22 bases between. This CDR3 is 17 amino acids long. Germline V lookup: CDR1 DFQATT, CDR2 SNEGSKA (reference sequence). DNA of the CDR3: TGCAGTGCTAATTTTTATTTCGGTACAGGTTTCTACAATGAGCAGTTCTTC. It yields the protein CSANFYFGTGFYNEQFF.

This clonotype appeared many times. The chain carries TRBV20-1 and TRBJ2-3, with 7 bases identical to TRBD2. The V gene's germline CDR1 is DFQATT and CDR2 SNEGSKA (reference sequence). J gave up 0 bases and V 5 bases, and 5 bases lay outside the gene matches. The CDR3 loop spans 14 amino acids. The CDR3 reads CSASSGVSTDTQYF. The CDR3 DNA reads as TGCAGTGCTTCCAGCGGGGTTAGCACAGATACGCAGTATTTT.

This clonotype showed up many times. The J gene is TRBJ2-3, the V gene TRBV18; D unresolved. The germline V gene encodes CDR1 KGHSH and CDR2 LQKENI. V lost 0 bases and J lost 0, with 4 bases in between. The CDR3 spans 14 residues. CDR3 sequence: CASSPPASTDTQYF. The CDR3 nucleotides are TGTGCCAGCTCACCACCGGCTAGCACAGATACGCAGTATTTT.

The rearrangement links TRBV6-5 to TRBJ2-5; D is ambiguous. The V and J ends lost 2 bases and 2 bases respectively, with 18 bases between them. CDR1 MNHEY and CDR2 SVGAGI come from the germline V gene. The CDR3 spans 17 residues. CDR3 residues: CASSYRFFPGAQETQYF. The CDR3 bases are TGTGCCAGCAGTTACCGTTTCTTTCCGGGCGCACAAGAGACCCAGTACTTC.

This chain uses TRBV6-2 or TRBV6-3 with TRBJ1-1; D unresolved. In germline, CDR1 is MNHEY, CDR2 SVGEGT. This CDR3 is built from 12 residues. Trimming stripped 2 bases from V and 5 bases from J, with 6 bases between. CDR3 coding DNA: TGTGCCAGCAGTTACAGTACAACTGAAGCTTTCTTT. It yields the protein CASSYSTTEAFF.

The CDR3 is CASSQMRDSTDTQYF. CDR3 DNA sequence: TGTGCCAGCAGCCAGATGAGGGATAGCACAGATACGCAGTATTTT. The chain combines TRBV3-1 with TRBJ2-3, with a weak D call TRBD2 (5 bases). Germline CDR1 reads LGHDT; CDR2 reads YNNKEL (reference sequence). V was clipped by 3 bases and J by 0 bases, with 10 bases between them. The CDR3 loop spans 15 amino acids.

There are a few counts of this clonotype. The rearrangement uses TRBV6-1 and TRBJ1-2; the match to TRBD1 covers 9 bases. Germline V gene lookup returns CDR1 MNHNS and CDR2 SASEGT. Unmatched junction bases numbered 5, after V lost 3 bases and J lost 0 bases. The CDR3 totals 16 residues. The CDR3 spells CASSEAGQGANYGYTF. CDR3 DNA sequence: TGTGCCAGCAGTGAGGCGGGACAGGGAGCTAACTATGGCTACACCTTC.

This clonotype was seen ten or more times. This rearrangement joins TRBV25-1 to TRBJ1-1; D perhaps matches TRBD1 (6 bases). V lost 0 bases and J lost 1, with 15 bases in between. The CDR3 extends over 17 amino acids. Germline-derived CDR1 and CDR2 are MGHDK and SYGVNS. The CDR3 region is CASSEYLGRGRNTEAFF. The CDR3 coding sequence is TGTGCCAGCAGTGAATACCTCGGCAGGGGCCGGAACACTGAAGCTTTCTTT.

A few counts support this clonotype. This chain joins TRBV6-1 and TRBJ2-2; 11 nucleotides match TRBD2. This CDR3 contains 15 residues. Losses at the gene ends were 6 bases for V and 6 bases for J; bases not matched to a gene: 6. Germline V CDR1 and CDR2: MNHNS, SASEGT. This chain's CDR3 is CASRVRLAGPGELFF. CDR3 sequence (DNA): TGTGCCAGCAGAGTTCGACTAGCGGGGCCCGGGGAGCTGTTTTTT.